The 16 T cell receptor beta chains reported below all come from one sample, sequenced in a study of naive and memory T cell subsets. Study conclusions and caveats: Especially in CD8 cells, naive repertoires contained a few larger clonotypes, possibly CD45RA-re-expressing memory cells.

For these TCRs, the target antigens are not known. Two oligonucleotides, mixed equimolar, formed the beta constant-region primer covering TRBC1 and TRBC2. Ligated cDNA was amplified by four rounds of PCR with nested alpha and beta constant-region primers and SP2. TCRdb processed the UMI-ligation and nested PCR reads anew with MiXCR; each CDR3 protein has one entry. The table shows around 160,000 distinct CDR3 sequences, with 22% occurring only once. The specimen sequenced was naive CD4+ T cells from blood. These receptors originate from a human donor in good health.

This clonotype was observed a few times. This chain uses TRBV3-1 with TRBJ1-6, with TRBD1 matching over 7 bases. The CDR3 is 15 amino acids. Germline CDR1 reads LGHDT; CDR2 reads YNNKEL (reference sequence). Trimming took 2 bases from V and 6 from J; bases not matched to a gene: 4. CDR3 nucleotide sequence: TGTGCCAGCAGCCAACCGGGACAGATTAATTCACCCCTCCACTTT. As protein: CASSQPGQINSPLHF.

This clonotype was detected only a few times. In nucleotides, the CDR3 is TGTGCCAGCAGTCTGAGGGGCTCTGGGGCCAACGTCCTGACTTTC. Translating it yields CASSLRGSGANVLTF. The rearrangement uses TRBV6-1 and TRBJ2-6, with D perhaps matching TRBD1 or TRBD2 (5 bases each). The CDR3 extends over 15 amino acids. Between the trimmed V and J ends, which lost 5 bases and 0 bases, there was a span of 8 bases. In germline, CDR1 is MNHNS, CDR2 SASEGT.

This chain joins TRBV29-1 and TRBJ2-5; D is uncertain. CDR1 and CDR2 (germline): SQVTM, ANQGSEA. This CDR3 contains 11 residues. V was shortened by 6 bases and J by 7 bases, with 12 bases between the two germline ends. The CDR3 here is CSVDPKGTQYF. Written as DNA, the CDR3 is TGCAGCGTCGACCCCAAGGGGACCCAGTACTTC.

V usage is TRBV3-1 and J usage is TRBJ1-2; no firm D call. The V end was cut by 5 bases, the J end by 4 bases, with 17 bases between. Germline lookup yields CDR1 LGHDT and CDR2 YNNKEL (reference sequence). There are 15 residues in the CDR3. For the CDR3, the DNA is TGTGCCAGCAGCATGCGGACCCGGTATACCTATGGCTACACCTTC. This codes for CASSMRTRYTYGYTF.

The chain combines TRBV12-3 or TRBV12-4 with TRBJ2-1; 14 nucleotides match TRBD2. The CDR3 is made up of 15 amino acids. V was pared by 4 bases and J by 6 bases, with 2 bases of the junction left unmatched. CDR3 sequence: CASSWGLAGVNEQFF. In nucleotides, the CDR3 is TGTGCCAGCAGTTGGGGACTAGCGGGAGTCAATGAGCAGTTCTTC.

This rearrangement joins TRBV12-3 or TRBV12-4 to TRBJ1-6; 8 bases map to TRBD1. After removal of 6 bases from V and 10 bases from J, the junction contained 11 bases not matched to a gene. This CDR3 has 15 amino acids. The CDR3, as DNA: TGTGCCAGCAGCGGGCTCAGGGGGCCGGGGTCACCCCTCCACTTT. Amino acid sequence: CASSGLRGPGSPLHF.

Remarks on this clonotype: The germline gene is not matched at one end of the junction; a read error may be the cause. The CDR3 region has the DNA TGTGCCAGCAGCCAAACTAGCGGGAGACGTCATGAGCGGTTCTTC. Protein: CASSQTSGRRHERFF. The chain carries TRBV28 and TRBJ2-1, with 11 bases lining up with TRBD2. The CDR3 is made up of 15 amino acids. Per germline, CDR1 MDHEN and CDR2 SYDVKM.

V gene TRBV7-2 combines with J gene TRBJ2-3; the D is unclear. This CDR3 region has 15 residues. Germline-derived CDR1 and CDR2 are SGHTA and FQGNSA. Trimming took 1 base from V and 8 from J, leaving 16 bases between them. The DNA of the CDR3 is TGTGCCAGCAGCTTAGGGCCAGGTCCCCCCGTTACGCAGTATTTT. Protein product: CASSLGPGPPVTQYF.

The CDR3 DNA reads as TGTGCCAGCCGACGAGACAGCCTCTCCTACGAGCAGTACTTC. Translated: CASRRDSLSYEQYF. The V and J genes are TRBV19 and TRBJ2-7; the D gene is possibly TRBD1 (5 bases). This CDR3 has 14 amino acids. CDR1 is LNHDA and CDR2 is SQIVND in the germline V gene (reference sequence). V gave up 9 bases and J gave up 0 bases, with 15 bases separating them.

The V call is TRBV27, the J call TRBJ2-5; D remains unclear. Per the germline V gene, CDR1 is MNHEY and CDR2 is SMNVEV (reference sequence). The CDR3 has 13 residues. V lost 0 bases, J lost 7 bases, and 9 bases lay in between. The CDR3 DNA reads TGTGCCAGCAGTTTATCGCCCCCGACGACCCAGTACTTC. Protein product: CASSLSPPTTQYF.

This chain connects TRBV6-6 to TRBJ2-2; D may be TRBD1 or TRBD2 (5 bases each). Trimming removed 6 bases from V and 0 bases from J, with 14 bases in between. This CDR3 contains 16 residues. The germline V gene encodes CDR1 MNHNY and CDR2 SVGAGI (reference sequence). In DNA, the CDR3 is TGTGCCAGCAGCCCTTCCGGGACCCCGAACACCGGGGAGCTGTTTTTT. As protein: CASSPSGTPNTGELFF.

This clonotype has more than one count but fewer than ten. The chain uses TRBV7-2 and TRBJ2-5; D is undetermined. Trimming pared 5 bases from V and 4 bases from J, leaving 8 bases between. The CDR3 loop spans 12 amino acids. The germline CDR1 and CDR2 sequences are SGHTA and FQGNSA. CDR3 in DNA: TGTGCCAGCAGCCCGGGTCGAGAGACCCAGTACTTC. Translated, it gives CASSPGRETQYF.

V and J are TRBV6-6 and TRBJ2-6; a weak D match, TRBD1 (6 bases). The germline V gene encodes CDR1 MNHNY and CDR2 SVGAGI (reference sequence). This CDR3 has 15 amino acids. With 6 bases removed from V and 0 bases from J, the gap between germline ends came to 9 bases. The CDR3 spells CASRPDSSGANVLTF. The CDR3 coding sequence is TGTGCCAGCAGACCGGACAGCTCTGGGGCCAACGTCCTGACTTTC.

The gene calls are TRBV24-1 and TRBJ2-2; weak D call: TRBD2 (5 bases). CDR1 KGHDR and CDR2 SFDVKD come from the germline V gene. The CDR3 is 16 amino acids. Trimming stripped 3 bases from V and 0 bases from J, with 10 bases between. The CDR3 sequence: CATSDARGSNTGELFF. For the CDR3, the DNA is TGTGCCACCAGTGATGCACGAGGGTCGAACACCGGGGAGCTGTTTTTT.

The rearrangement uses TRBV12-3 or TRBV12-4 and TRBJ1-1; 7 positions agree with TRBD1. J lost 1 base, V lost 5 bases, and 7 bases had no gene match. This CDR3 has 15 amino acids. The CDR3 sequence: CASSLSGGGNTEAFF. The CDR3 nucleotides read TGTGCCAGCAGTCTATCAGGGGGTGGGAACACTGAAGCTTTCTTT.

This clonotype was recorded a few times. This chain uses TRBV29-1 with TRBJ2-3, with 14 bases lining up with TRBD2. Germline assignment: CDR1 SQVTM and CDR2 ANQGSEA. The CDR3 is 16 residues long. The trim removed 7 bases at V and 1 base at J, leaving 7 bases unmatched. This CDR3 is CSAGLAGAWGTDTQYF. CDR3 DNA sequence: TGCAGCGCGGGACTAGCGGGAGCGTGGGGCACAGATACGCAGTATTTT.